A selection of T cell receptor beta chains follows, all from one sample in a study of T cell changes during pregnancy in multiple sclerosis. Data came from immunoSEQ multiplex PCR; TCRdb stores just in-frame clones and leaves some out. The sample has more than 85,000 clones; 94% are singletons. This specimen consisted of peripheral blood, obtained before pregnancy. The source is a female donor with multiple sclerosis, enrolled in a pregnancy study. CDR3s include the opening cysteine and the closing phenylalanine or tryptophan. A D gene is named only where the DNA matches it firmly. Only part of the rows carry a size: once, few, many, or a class if the clone is expanded.

d_gene,j_gene,v_gene,abundance,CDR3nt,CDR3aa
TRBD2,TRBJ2-1,TRBV6-5,once,TGTGCCAGCAGTTACGAGCGGGGAAAAGCGTCTCGAGAGTTCTTC,CASSYERGKASREFF
TRBD2,TRBJ2-1,TRBV6-4,NA,TGTGCCAGCAGTGTTACTAGCGGGAGGTTTAATGAGCAGTTCTTC,CASSVTSGRFNEQFF
NA,TRBJ1-4,TRBV19,NA,TGTGCCAGTAGTATCAGGGGCTCCGGTGAAAAACTGTTTTTT,CASSIRGSGEKLFF
TRBD1,TRBJ2-7,TRBV5-6,NA,TGTGCCAGCAGTGAACAGGGGAAGAGCGCATCCTACGAGCAGTACTTC,CASSEQGKSASYEQYF
TRBD1,TRBJ2-4,TRBV28,NA,TGTGCCAGCAGTTCGGTGGACAGGGTGGAGAACATTCAGTACTTC,CASSSVDRVENIQYF
NA,TRBJ2-1,TRBV28,NA,TGTGCCAGCAGTCCTACGGGACTGGTTGAGCAGTTCTTC,CASSPTGLVEQFF
TRBD1,TRBJ2-7,TRBV5-1,NA,TGCGCCAGCAACTGGCGAGGGGGCCCTAACGAGCAGTACTTC,CASNWRGGPNEQYF
TRBD1,TRBJ2-2,TRBV28,NA,TGTGCCACCGCGTCAGGGGGACAGGGAGGGACCGGGGAGCTGTTTTTT,CATASGGQGGTGELFF
NA,TRBJ1-3,TRBV27,NA,TGTGCCAGCAGTTTCGGGGGGTCTGGAAACACCATATATTTT,CASSFGGSGNTIYF
TRBD1,TRBJ1-5,TRBV30,once,TGTGCCTGGGACAGGGGGCTCAACCAGCCCCAGCATTTT,CAWDRGLNQPQHF
NA,TRBJ1-1,TRBV30,NA,TGTGCCTGGACCCCCAGTTTGGGCAGGGTAAACACTGAAGCTTTCTTT,CAWTPSLGRVNTEAFF
TRBD1,TRBJ2-3,TRBV6-4,once,TGTGCCAGCAGTGACCCGGGACAGGAGACAGATACGCAGTATTTT,CASSDPGQETDTQYF
NA,TRBJ2-1,TRBV7-3,NA,TGTGCCAGCAGCTTAGGGGGGAACGGAATAGAGCAGTTCTTC,CASSLGGNGIEQFF
TRBD1,TRBJ1-1,TRBV29-1,NA,TGCAGCGCCACAACAGGGGGGAACACTGAAGCTTTCTTT,CSATTGGNTEAFF
TRBD1,TRBJ2-7,TRBV7-9,NA,TGTGCCAGCAGCCCAGGACAGGGAATGGGCTACGAGCAGTACTTC,CASSPGQGMGYEQYF
NA,TRBJ1-6,TRBV30,NA,TGTGCCTGGGACAGAAGGAATTCACCCCTCCACTTT,CAWDRRNSPLHF
NA,TRBJ2-7,TRBV29-1,NA,TGCAGCATAGGGGTGGGCGAGCAGTACTTC,CSIGVGEQYF
TRBD2,TRBJ2-3,TRBV5-1,NA,TGCGCCAGCAGCTTGGAGCGGGAGGATACGCAGTATTTT,CASSLEREDTQYF
NA,TRBJ2-1,TRBV4-1,NA,TGCGCCAGCAGCCCTCTAGCGATATCCTACAATGAGCAGTTCTTC,CASSPLAISYNEQFF
TRBD1,TRBJ2-7,TRBV7-6,NA,TGTGCCAGCAGCTTTCGTCAGGGGGCTGAGGAGCAGTACTTC,CASSFRQGAEEQYF
TRBD1,TRBJ1-2,TRBV6-1,NA,TGTGCCAGCATTTCGGGGACAGGGCTATATGGCTACACCTTC,CASISGTGLYGYTF
NA,TRBJ2-1,TRBV12-5,once,TGTGCTAGTGGTTTGGGTACTTACTACAATGAGCAGTTCTTC,CASGLGTYYNEQFF
TRBD1,TRBJ2-6,TRBV2,NA,TGTGCCAGCAGTGATTGGCAGGGGGCCCTCACATGGGGGGCCAACGTCCTGACTTTC,CASSDWQGALTWGANVLTF
TRBD1,TRBJ1-5,TRBV7-9,NA,TGTGCCAGCAGCTTGGGCAGGGGGAGCAATCAGCCCCAGCATTTT,CASSLGRGSNQPQHF
NA,TRBJ2-7,TRBV6-1,NA,TGTGCCAGCAGTGATTGGCGGGGCCCCTACGAGCAGTACTTC,CASSDWRGPYEQYF